Described below is a single T cell receptor beta chain sequence and its context. Germline CDR1 reads LNHNV; CDR2 reads YYDKDF (reference sequence). CDR3 size: 16 residues. Trimming removed 4 bases from V and 4 bases from J; junction bases left unmatched: 8. Libraries were prepared by immunoSEQ multiplex PCR; TCRdb keeps only in-frame clonotypes and omits some of them. The table lists just under 20,000 clones, roughly nine tenths of them singletons. The data derive from a study of T cell changes during pregnancy in multiple sclerosis. The sequenced sample was CD8+ T cells from peripheral blood mononuclear cells, obtained in the second trimester of pregnancy. The TCR was taken from a female donor in good health, enrolled as a control in a pregnancy study. V usage is TRBV15 and J usage is TRBJ2-5; 11 nucleotides agree with TRBD1. CDR3 in DNA: TGTGCCACCAGCATGACTCCCGGGACAGGGGGAGAGACCCAGTACTTC. Its protein product is CATSMTPGTGGETQYF.